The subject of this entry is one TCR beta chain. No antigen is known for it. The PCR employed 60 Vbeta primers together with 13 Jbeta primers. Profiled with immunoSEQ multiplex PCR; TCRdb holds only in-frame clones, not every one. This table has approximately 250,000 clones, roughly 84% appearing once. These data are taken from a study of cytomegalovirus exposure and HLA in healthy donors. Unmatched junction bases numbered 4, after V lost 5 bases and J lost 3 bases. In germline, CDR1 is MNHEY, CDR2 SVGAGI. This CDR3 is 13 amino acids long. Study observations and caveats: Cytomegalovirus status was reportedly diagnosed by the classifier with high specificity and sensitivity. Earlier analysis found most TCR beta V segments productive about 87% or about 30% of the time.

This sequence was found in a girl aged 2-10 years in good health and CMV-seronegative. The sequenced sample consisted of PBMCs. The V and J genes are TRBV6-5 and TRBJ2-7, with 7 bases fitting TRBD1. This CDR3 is CASSRQGDYEQYF. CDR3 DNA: TGTGCCAGCAGTCGACAGGGTGACTACGAGCAGTACTTC.